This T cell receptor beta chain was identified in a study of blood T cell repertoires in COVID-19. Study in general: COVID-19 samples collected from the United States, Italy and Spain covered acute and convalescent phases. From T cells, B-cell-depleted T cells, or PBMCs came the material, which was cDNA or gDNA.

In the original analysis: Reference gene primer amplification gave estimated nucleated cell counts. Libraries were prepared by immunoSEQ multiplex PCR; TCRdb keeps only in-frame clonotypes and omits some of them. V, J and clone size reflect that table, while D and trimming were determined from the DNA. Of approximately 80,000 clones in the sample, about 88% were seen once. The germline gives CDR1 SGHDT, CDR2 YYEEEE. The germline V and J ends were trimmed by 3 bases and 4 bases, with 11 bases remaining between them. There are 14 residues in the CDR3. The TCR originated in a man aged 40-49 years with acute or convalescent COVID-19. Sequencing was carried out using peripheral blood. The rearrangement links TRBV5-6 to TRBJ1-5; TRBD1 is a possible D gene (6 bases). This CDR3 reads CASSWSDRNQPQHF. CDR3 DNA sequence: TGTGCCAGCAGCTGGTCGGACAGAAATCAGCCCCAGCATTTT.